This section outlines one T cell receptor (beta chain) sequence together with its context. Antigen unknown. The PCR made use of 60 Vbeta and 13 Jbeta primers. Method: immunoSEQ multiplex PCR; TCRdb's copy keeps in-frame clones and lacks some. The sample carries 200,000 or so clones, approximately 81% recorded once. Germline V gene sequence: CDR1 DFQATT, CDR2 SNEGSKA (reference sequence). The CDR3 sequence is 11 residues long. V lost 5 bases and J 5 bases, leaving 9 bases between the germline ends. The sample belongs to a study of cytomegalovirus exposure and HLA in healthy donors. Whole-study findings and limits: Presence/absence results assume similar sequencing depth per donor, which may not hold. DRB1 had the most TCR associations and HLA-C the fewest, a later analysis found, with rates varying by HLA locus.

Sequencing input: PBMCs. This TCR was sampled from a human donor in good health. J is TRBJ2-5 and V is TRBV20-1; tentatively, D is TRBD1 (5 bases). CDR3 nucleotide sequence: TGCAGTGCTTGGGGCGCGGAGACCCAGTACTTC. Its translation is CSAWGAETQYF.